This T cell receptor (beta chain) was obtained from a study of long-term antiretroviral therapy in people with HIV. Across the study: Earliest sampling preceded the 2015 immediate-ART recommendation by about a decade. Study-level results: HIV repertoires covered narrower CDR3 length ranges than controls did. Pre-ART expanded clones dominated the repertoire at every time point.

Points on this clone: The antigen is not known.

V dropped 2 bases and J dropped 3 bases, with 16 bases sitting between them. CDR3 length equals 16 residues. CDR1 is MGHRA and CDR2 is YSYEKL in the germline V gene. This was the immunoSEQ v3.0 assay at survey level. Per-sample sequencing targets were roughly 35,000-55,000 T-cell genomes. The data were produced by immunoSEQ multiplex PCR, yet TCRdb's version contains in-frame clones alone and is incomplete. The table shows about 39,000 clones, with more than 70% occurring only once. The sequencing here drew on unsorted PBMCs, taken 3.1 years after starting antiretroviral therapy. V usage is TRBV4-1 and J usage is TRBJ2-5, with D unclear. The TCR originated in a woman aged 50 to 60 with HIV. The CDR3 loop reads CASSQRGPYLKETQYF. The CDR3 DNA follows: TGCGCCAGCAGCCAACGAGGACCCTACTTAAAAGAGACCCAGTACTTC.